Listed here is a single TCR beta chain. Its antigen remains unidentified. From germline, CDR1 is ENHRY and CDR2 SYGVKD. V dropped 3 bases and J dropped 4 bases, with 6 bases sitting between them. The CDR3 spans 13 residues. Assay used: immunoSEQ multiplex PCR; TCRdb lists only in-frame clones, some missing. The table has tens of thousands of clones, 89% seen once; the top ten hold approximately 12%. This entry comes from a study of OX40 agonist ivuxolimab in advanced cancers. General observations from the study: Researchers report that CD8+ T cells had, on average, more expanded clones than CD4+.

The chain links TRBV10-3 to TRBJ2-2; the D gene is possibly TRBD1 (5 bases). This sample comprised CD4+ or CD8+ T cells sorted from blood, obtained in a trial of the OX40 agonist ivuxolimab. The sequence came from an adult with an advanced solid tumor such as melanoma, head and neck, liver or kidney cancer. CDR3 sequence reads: CAISERGTGELFF. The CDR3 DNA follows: TGTGCCATCAGTGAAAGGGGCACCGGGGAGCTGTTTTTT.